This TCR beta chain was sequenced in a study of blood T cells in healthy people across ages. Trimming shortened V by 7 bases and J by 0 bases, and 10 bases separated the two germline ends. The length of the CDR3 is 14 residues. Germline assignment: CDR1 MNHEY and CDR2 SVGEGT. This clonotype was seen a few times. In each sample, at least 7 million PBMCs were isolated. A second PCR of 7 to 11 cycles used a sample-barcoded 5' primer and a J-beta primer mix. Researchers report that a template-switch adaptor with 12 random nucleotides tagged each cDNA molecule. At least 2.5 million CDR3-containing paired-end reads were obtained per sample. TCRdb re-called the 5' RACE reads through MiXCR, storing one row per CDR3 protein. Of some 900,000 distinct CDR3 sequences in the sample, 29% were seen once.

The material sequenced was blood. This receptor was taken from an elderly woman in good health. The chain employs TRBV6-2 or TRBV6-3 and TRBJ1-5; a weak D match, TRBD1 (6 bases). The DNA for the CDR3 is TGTGCCAGCACACAGGGCATTAGCAATCAGCCCCAGCATTTT. The encoded protein is CASTQGISNQPQHF.